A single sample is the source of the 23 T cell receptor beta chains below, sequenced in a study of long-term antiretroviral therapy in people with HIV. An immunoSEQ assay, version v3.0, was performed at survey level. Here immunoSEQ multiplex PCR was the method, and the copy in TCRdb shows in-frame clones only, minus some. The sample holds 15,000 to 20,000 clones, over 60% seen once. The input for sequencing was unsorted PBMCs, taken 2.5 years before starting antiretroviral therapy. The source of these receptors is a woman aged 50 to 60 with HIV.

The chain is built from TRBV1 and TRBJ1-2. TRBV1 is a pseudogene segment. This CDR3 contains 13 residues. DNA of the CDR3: TGCACCAGCAGCCCGTCCGGGGCAGGAGGCTACACCTTC. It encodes CTSSPSGAGGYTF.

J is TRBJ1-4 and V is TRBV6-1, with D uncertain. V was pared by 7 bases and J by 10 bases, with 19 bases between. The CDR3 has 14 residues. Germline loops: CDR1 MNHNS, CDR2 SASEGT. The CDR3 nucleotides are TGTGCCAGCACCACCGGGCTAAACCCTGCAAAACTGTTTTTT. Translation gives CASTTGLNPAKLFF.

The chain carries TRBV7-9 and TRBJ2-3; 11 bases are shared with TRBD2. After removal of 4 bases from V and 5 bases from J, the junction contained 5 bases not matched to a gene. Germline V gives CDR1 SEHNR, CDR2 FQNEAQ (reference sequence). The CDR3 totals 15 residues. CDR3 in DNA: TGTGCCAGCAGCTCGGGACTAGCGGTTCTAGATACGCAGTATTTT. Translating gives CASSSGLAVLDTQYF. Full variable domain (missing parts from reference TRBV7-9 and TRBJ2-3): DTGVSQNPRHKITKRGQNVTFRCDPISEHNRLYWYRQTLGQGPEFLTYFQNEAQLEKSRLLSDRFSAERPKGSFSTLEIQRTEQGDSAMYLCASSSGLAVLDTQYFGPGTRLTVL.

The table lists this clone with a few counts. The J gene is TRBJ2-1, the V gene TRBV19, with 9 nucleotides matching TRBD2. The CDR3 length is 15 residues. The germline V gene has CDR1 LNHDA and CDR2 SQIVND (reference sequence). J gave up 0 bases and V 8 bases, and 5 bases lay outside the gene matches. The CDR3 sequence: CASSSGAASYNEQFF. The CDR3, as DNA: TGTGCCAGTTCTAGCGGGGCCGCCTCCTACAATGAGCAGTTCTTC.

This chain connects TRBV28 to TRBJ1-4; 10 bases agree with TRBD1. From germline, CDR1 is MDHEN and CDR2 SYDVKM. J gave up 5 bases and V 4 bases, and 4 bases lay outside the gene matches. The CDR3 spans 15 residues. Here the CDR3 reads CASSSPGQGNEKLFF. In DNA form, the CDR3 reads TGTGCCAGCAGTTCACCGGGACAGGGGAATGAAAAACTGTTTTTT.

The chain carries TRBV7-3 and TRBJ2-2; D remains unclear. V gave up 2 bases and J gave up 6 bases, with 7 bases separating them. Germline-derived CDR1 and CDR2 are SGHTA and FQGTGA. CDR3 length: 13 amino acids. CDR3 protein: CASSLQWPGELFF. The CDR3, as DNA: TGTGCCAGCAGCTTACAATGGCCCGGGGAGCTGTTTTTT.

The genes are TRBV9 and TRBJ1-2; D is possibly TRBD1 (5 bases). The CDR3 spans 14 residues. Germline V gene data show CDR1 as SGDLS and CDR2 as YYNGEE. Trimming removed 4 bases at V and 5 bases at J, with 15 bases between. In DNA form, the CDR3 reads TGTGCCAGCAGCCCTCTCGCAGGGTTGTATGGCTACACCTTC. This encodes CASSPLAGLYGYTF.

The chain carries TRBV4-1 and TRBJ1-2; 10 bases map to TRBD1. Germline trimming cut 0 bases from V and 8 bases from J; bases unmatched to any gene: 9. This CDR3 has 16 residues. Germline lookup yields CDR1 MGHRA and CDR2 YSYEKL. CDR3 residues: CASSQERQGALTGYTF. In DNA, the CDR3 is TGCGCCAGCAGCCAAGAGCGACAGGGGGCGCTAACAGGCTACACCTTC.

This CDR3 is CASSPGQGGLYNEQFF. The CDR3 DNA is TGTGCCAGCTCACCCGGACAGGGGGGATTATACAATGAGCAGTTCTTC. The gene calls are TRBV18 and TRBJ2-1; 10 nucleotides align to TRBD1. Germline values: CDR1 KGHSH, CDR2 LQKENI. Trimming removed 3 bases from V and 4 bases from J; junction bases left unmatched: 6. This CDR3 contains 16 residues.

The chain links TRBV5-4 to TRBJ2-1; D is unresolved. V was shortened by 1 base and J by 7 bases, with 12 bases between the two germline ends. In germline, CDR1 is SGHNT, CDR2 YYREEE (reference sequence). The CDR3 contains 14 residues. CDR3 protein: CASSLLLGDNEQFF. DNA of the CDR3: TGTGCCAGCAGCTTGTTATTAGGCGATAATGAGCAGTTCTTC.

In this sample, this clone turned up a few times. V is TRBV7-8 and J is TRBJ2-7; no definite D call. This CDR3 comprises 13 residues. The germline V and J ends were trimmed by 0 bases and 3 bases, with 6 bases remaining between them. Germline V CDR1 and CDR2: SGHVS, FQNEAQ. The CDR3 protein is CASSLARRYEQYV. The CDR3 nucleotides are TGTGCCAGCAGCTTAGCCCGACGCTACGAGCAGTACGTC.

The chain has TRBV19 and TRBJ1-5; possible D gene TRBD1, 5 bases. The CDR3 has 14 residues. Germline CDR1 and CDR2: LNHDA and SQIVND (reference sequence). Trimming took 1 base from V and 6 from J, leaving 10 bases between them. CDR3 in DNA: TGTGCCAGTAGTATAGGGTCAGGGTTTCAGCCCCAGCATTTT. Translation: CASSIGSGFQPQHF.

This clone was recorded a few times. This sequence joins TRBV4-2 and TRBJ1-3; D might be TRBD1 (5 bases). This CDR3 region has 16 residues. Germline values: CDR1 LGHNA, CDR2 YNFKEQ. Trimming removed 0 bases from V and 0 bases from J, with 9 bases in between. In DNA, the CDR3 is TGTGCCAGCAGCCAAGATCGGGGGGACTCTGGAAACACCATATATTTT. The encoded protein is CASSQDRGDSGNTIYF.

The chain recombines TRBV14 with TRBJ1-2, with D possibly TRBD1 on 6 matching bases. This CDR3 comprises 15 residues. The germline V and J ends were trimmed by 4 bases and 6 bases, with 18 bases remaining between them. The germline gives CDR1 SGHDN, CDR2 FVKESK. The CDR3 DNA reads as TGTGCCAGCAGCCCCCAACAGGGAAGGGCGCATGGCTACACCTTC. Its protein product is CASSPQQGRAHGYTF. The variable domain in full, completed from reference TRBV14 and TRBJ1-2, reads EAGVTQFPSHSVIEKGQTVTLRCDPISGHDNLYWYRRVMGKEIKFLLHFVKESKQDESGMPNNRFLAERTGGTYSTLKVQPAELEDSGVYFCASSPQQGRAHGYTFGSGTRLTVV.

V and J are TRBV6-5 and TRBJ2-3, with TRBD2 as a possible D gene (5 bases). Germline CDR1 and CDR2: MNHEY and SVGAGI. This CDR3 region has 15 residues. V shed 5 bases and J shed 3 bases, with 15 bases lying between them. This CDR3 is CASSLRGRGTDTQYF. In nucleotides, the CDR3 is TGTGCCAGCAGTCTTCGCGGGCGAGGGACAGATACGCAGTATTTT.

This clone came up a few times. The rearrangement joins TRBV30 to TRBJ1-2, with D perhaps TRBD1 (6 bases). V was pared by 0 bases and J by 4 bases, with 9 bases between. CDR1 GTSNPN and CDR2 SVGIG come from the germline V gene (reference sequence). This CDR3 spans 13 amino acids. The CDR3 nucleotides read TGTGCCTGGAGTGTAACAGGGACCTATGGCTACACCTTC. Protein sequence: CAWSVTGTYGYTF. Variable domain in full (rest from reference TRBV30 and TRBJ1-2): SQTIHQWPATLVQPVGSPLSLECTVEGTSNPNLYWYRQAAGRGLQLLFYSVGIGQISSEVPQNLSASRPQDRQFILSSKKLLLSDSGFYLCAWSVTGTYGYTFGSGTRLTVV.

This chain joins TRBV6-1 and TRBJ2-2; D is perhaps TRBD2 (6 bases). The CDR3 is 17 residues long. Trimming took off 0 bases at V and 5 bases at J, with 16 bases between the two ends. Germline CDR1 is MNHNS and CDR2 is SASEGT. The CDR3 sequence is CASSEAFRGRGTGELFF. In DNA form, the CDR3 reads TGTGCCAGCAGTGAAGCCTTTCGTGGTCGGGGGACCGGGGAGCTGTTTTTT.

In DNA, the CDR3 is TGTGCCACCTCGTCGATGAGCGGGGGGGCTCAGACGCAGTATTTT. Translation gives CATSSMSGGAQTQYF. This rearrangement joins TRBV2 to TRBJ2-3; 10 bases fit TRBD2. V dropped 10 bases and J dropped 9; count of bases not matched to a gene: 16. The CDR3 is 15 residues long. From germline, CDR1 is SNHLY and CDR2 FYNNEI. Looking up the rest from reference TRBV2 and TRBJ2-3 gives the full variable domain: EPEVTQTPSHQVTQMGQEVILRCVPISNHLYFYWYRQILGQKVEFLVSFYNNEISEKSEIFDDQFSVERPDGSNFTLKIRSTKLEDSAMYFCATSSMSGGAQTQYFGPGTRLTVL.

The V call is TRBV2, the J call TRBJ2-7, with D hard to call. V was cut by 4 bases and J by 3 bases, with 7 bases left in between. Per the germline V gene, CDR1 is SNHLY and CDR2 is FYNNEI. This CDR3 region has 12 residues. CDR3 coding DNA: TGTGCCAGCAGTGCTGGGATCTACGAGCAGTACGTC. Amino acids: CASSAGIYEQYV.

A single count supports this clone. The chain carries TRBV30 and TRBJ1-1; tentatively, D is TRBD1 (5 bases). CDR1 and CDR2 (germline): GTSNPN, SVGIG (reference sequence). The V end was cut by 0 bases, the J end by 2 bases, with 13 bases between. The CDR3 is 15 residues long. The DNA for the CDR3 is TGTGCCTGGAGTGTACGTGGCAGGGTTAACACTGAAGCTTTCTTT. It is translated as CAWSVRGRVNTEAFF. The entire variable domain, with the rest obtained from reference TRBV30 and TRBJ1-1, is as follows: SQTIHQWPATLVQPVGSPLSLECTVEGTSNPNLYWYRQAAGRGLQLLFYSVGIGQISSEVPQNLSASRPQDRQFILSSKKLLLSDSGFYLCAWSVRGRVNTEAFFGQGTRLTVV.

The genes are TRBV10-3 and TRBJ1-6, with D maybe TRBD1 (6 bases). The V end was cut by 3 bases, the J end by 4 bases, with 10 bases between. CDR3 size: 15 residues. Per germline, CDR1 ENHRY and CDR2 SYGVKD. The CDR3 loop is CAISEGGLYNSPLHF. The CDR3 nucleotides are TGTGCCATCAGTGAAGGGGGTCTGTATAATTCACCCCTCCACTTT.

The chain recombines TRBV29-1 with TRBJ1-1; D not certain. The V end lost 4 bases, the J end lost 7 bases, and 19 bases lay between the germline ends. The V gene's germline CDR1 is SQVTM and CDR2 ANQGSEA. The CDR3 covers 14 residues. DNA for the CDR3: TGCAGCGTTGCCCCCAATCAAGGAACATATGAAGCTTTCTTT. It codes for CSVAPNQGTYEAFF.

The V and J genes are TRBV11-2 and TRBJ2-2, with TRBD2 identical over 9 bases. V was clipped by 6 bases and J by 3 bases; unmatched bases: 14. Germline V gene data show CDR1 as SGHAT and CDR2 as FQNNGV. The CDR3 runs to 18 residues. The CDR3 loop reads CASRPALAGGLDTGELFF. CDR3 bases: TGTGCCAGCAGACCCGCTCTCGCGGGGGGGCTAGACACCGGGGAGCTGTTTTTT.